The 13 T cell receptor beta chains below come from one sample, sequenced in a study of response to subunit inactivated influenza vaccine. TCRdb redid the calling of the RT-PCR reads with MiXCR, one entry per CDR3 protein. Of 610,000 or so distinct CDR3 sequences listed, around 15% were seen once; the top ten hold around 10%. Here the sequenced sample was PBMCs from blood, taken about 12 days after vaccination. Receptors were obtained from a man aged 50-59 years who received an inactivated influenza vaccine.

This clonotype was recorded a few times. The chain employs TRBV15 and TRBJ1-6; D remains unclear. V was cut by 0 bases and J by 7 bases, with 10 bases left in between. This CDR3 is 15 amino acids long. The germline V gene has CDR1 LNHNV and CDR2 YYDKDF (reference sequence). The CDR3 DNA reads as TGTGCCACCAGCAGAGATGGGCAAAGCAATTCACCCCTCCACTTT. Translation: CATSRDGQSNSPLHF. Full variable domain (remainder filled in from reference TRBV15 and TRBJ1-6): DAMVIQNPRYQVTQFGKPVTLSCSQTLNHNVMYWYQQKSSQAPKLLFHYYDKDFNNEADTPDNFQSRRPNTSFCFLDIRSPGLGDTAMYLCATSRDGQSNSPLHFGNGTRLTVT.

The V call is TRBV29-1, the J call TRBJ2-1; 8 bases map to TRBD2. Germline V gene sequence: CDR1 SQVTM, CDR2 ANQGSEA. Trimming at V came to 1 base and at J to 8 bases, leaving 7 bases not matched to a gene. There are 14 residues in the CDR3. CDR3 nucleotide sequence: TGCAGCGTTGAAGCTCCCAAAGCGGGGGATGAGCAGTTCTTC. Translated: CSVEAPKAGDEQFF.

This clonotype was seen a few times. The gene calls are TRBV5-1 and TRBJ2-1, with D tentatively TRBD1 (6 bases). Germline assignment: CDR1 SGHRS and CDR2 YFSETQ. This CDR3 is 16 amino acids long. V was pared by 4 bases and J by 4 bases, with 18 bases between. The CDR3 coding sequence is TGCGCCAGCAGCGTGGCCGACAGGAGTGGGTACAATGAGCAGTTCTTC. Its protein is CASSVADRSGYNEQFF.

The chain couples TRBV15 to TRBJ2-1, with 9 bases fitting TRBD2. CDR1 is LNHNV and CDR2 is YYDKDF in the germline V gene (reference sequence). After removal of 0 bases from V and 9 bases from J, the junction contained 9 bases not matched to a gene. CDR3 length equals 16 residues. As DNA, the CDR3 is TGTGCCACCAGCAGAGATCTCCTAGCGGGGCCGGGTGAGCAGTTCTTC. This gives the protein CATSRDLLAGPGEQFF. Full variable domain (missing parts from reference TRBV15 and TRBJ2-1): DAMVIQNPRYQVTQFGKPVTLSCSQTLNHNVMYWYQQKSSQAPKLLFHYYDKDFNNEADTPDNFQSRRPNTSFCFLDIRSPGLGDTAMYLCATSRDLLAGPGEQFFGPGTRLTVL.

The rearrangement joins TRBV24-1 to TRBJ2-5; the match to TRBD1 covers 8 bases. The trim removed 3 bases at V and 4 bases at J, leaving 9 bases unmatched. The V gene's germline CDR1 is KGHDR and CDR2 SFDVKD. This CDR3 is 16 amino acids long. CDR3 sequence reads: CATSDLRQGTGETQYF. For the CDR3, the DNA is TGTGCCACCAGTGATCTAAGACAGGGGACCGGAGAGACCCAGTACTTC.

This clonotype was detected only a few times. The chain joins TRBV6-2 or TRBV6-3 to TRBJ2-2; 7 bases are a match to TRBD1. Germline V gene sequence: CDR1 MNHEY, CDR2 SVGEGT. The CDR3 runs 15 residues. Trimming took 7 bases from V and 9 from J; bases not matched to a gene: 14. In DNA form, the CDR3 reads TGTGCCAGCAAAGACAGGGCTGAGGTGTTGCGGGAGCTGTTTTTT. Its translation is CASKDRAEVLRELFF.

This clonotype was detected only a few times. The gene calls are TRBV6-2 or TRBV6-3 and TRBJ2-2; D possibly corresponds to TRBD2 (6 bases). The CDR3 has 14 amino acids. Trimming took 2 bases from V and 5 from J, leaving 9 bases between them. CDR1 and CDR2 from the germline V gene are MNHEY and SVGEGT. CDR3 sequence (DNA): TGTGCCAGCAGTTACGGAGGGAGTACCGGGGAGCTGTTTTTT. It yields the protein CASSYGGSTGELFF.

The table lists this clonotype with a few counts. The rearrangement uses TRBV21-1 and TRBJ2-5; the table's D call, TRBD2, has no DNA check behind it. TRBV21-1 is labeled a pseudogene. CDR3 length: 14 amino acids. CDR3 DNA: TGTGCCAGCAGCAAAGTCGGCGGGCAAGAGACCCAGTACTTC. This translates into CASSKVGGQETQYF.

This clonotype appeared a few times. The chain couples TRBV7-9 to TRBJ2-3, with TRBD2 matching 7 bases. This CDR3 contains 16 residues. V shed 5 bases and J 1 base; nucleotides not matched to a gene: 9. The germline gives CDR1 SEHNR, CDR2 FQNEAQ (reference sequence). CDR3 sequence: CASSALGSGGTDTQYF. In nucleotides, the CDR3 is TGTGCCAGCAGCGCCCTTGGGAGCGGGGGCACAGATACGCAGTATTTT.

This clonotype has only a few counts. The DNA of the CDR3 is TGTGCCAGCAGCAAGCAACGGGGGGCATCCTACGAGCAGTACTTC. It yields the protein CASSKQRGASYEQYF. This sequence joins TRBV6-2 or TRBV6-3 and TRBJ2-7, with D perhaps matching TRBD2 (7 bases). V was clipped by 6 bases and J by 1 base, with 16 bases between them. Germline assignment: CDR1 MNHEY and CDR2 SVGEGT. The CDR3 runs to 15 residues.

This clonotype was seen ten or more times. The chain combines TRBV28 with TRBJ1-5, with D hard to call. The ends were cut back, 5 bases at V and 0 bases at J, with 8 bases in the middle. From germline, CDR1 is MDHEN and CDR2 SYDVKM. The CDR3 runs to 14 residues. CDR3 nucleotide sequence: TGTGCCAGCAGTGATACTTATAGCAATCAGCCCCAGCATTTT. This translates into CASSDTYSNQPQHF.

The chain is built from TRBV7-9 and TRBJ2-5; TRBD2 might be the D (7 bases). The CDR3 sequence is 15 residues long. V gave up 5 bases and J gave up 5 bases, with 18 bases separating them. The germline V gene has CDR1 SEHNR and CDR2 FQNEAQ (reference sequence). CDR3 sequence reads: CASSAPRGEGETQYF. CDR3 nucleotide sequence: TGTGCCAGCAGCGCACCGAGGGGGGAGGGCGAGACCCAGTACTTC. Full variable domain (outside the CDR3, taken from reference TRBV7-9 and TRBJ2-5): DTGVSQNPRHKITKRGQNVTFRCDPISEHNRLYWYRQTLGQGPEFLTYFQNEAQLEKSRLLSDRFSAERPKGSFSTLEIQRTEQGDSAMYLCASSAPRGEGETQYFGPGTRLLVL.

This clonotype turned up a few times. The gene calls are TRBV12-3 or TRBV12-4 and TRBJ2-2, with 7 nucleotides matching TRBD1. Losses at the gene ends were 6 bases for V and 6 bases for J; bases not matched to a gene: 7. CDR3 length: 14 amino acids. This chain's CDR3 is CASSRQGGPGELFF. CDR3 sequence (DNA): TGTGCCAGCAGCCGACAGGGTGGGCCCGGGGAGCTGTTTTTT.